This is a list of T cell receptor beta chains from one sample in a study of identical twins. Each CDR3 protein is one row after TCRdb ran MiXCR on the 5' RACE reads. The sample has about 1.7 million distinct CDR3 sequences; more than 30% are singletons. The specimen sequenced was cord blood. These receptors were taken from a newborn girl in good health. CDR3s include the opening cysteine and the closing phenylalanine or tryptophan. Fields, in order: CDR3 protein, CDR3 DNA, D gene, J gene, clone size, V gene. The D gene is left open where the match is weak. Only part of the rows carry a size: once, few, many, or a class if the clone is expanded.

CASSSQTGGPYEQYF,TGTGCCAGCAGCTCCCAAACAGGGGGCCCCTACGAGCAGTACTTC,TRBD1,TRBJ2-7,few,TRBV7-9
CASSLWFGEQYF,TGTGCCAGCAGTTTATGGTTCGGGGAGCAGTACTTC,NA,TRBJ2-7,many,TRBV27
CASRTSGGGTDTQYF,TGTGCCAGCAGGACTAGCGGGGGGGGCACAGATACGCAGTATTTT,TRBD2,TRBJ2-3,few,TRBV9
CASSSIGRGRSYEQYF,TGTGCCAGCAGCTCCATTGGGAGGGGCCGTAGCTACGAGCAGTACTTC,TRBD2,TRBJ2-7,few,TRBV6-5
CASSLYPLAGELGEQFF,TGTGCCAGCAGTTTGTACCCTCTAGCGGGAGAACTGGGTGAGCAGTTCTTC,TRBD2,TRBJ2-1,few,TRBV6-5
CASAGTLSFSEQFF,TGTGCCAGCGCCGGGACCCTAAGTTTTAGTGAGCAGTTCTTC,NA,TRBJ2-1,few,TRBV3-1
CASSAGTSGSVSYEQYF,TGCGCCAGCAGCGCCGGGACTAGCGGGAGTGTCTCCTACGAGCAGTACTTC,TRBD2,TRBJ2-7,NA,TRBV5-1
CASSGRVLGGHGYTF,TGTGCCAGCAGCGGCCGAGTTCTAGGGGGTCATGGCTACACCTTC,NA,TRBJ1-2,NA,TRBV7-2
CASSPLVSLPNQQFF,TGTGCCAGCAGCCCACTAGTTTCCCTCCCCAATCAGCAGTTCTTC,NA,TRBJ2-1,few,TRBV3-1
CASSRTGSRNNQPQHF,TGTGCCAGCAGTCGGACAGGGAGTAGGAACAATCAGCCCCAGCATTTT,TRBD1,TRBJ1-5,NA,TRBV2
CASSAPGHPIPDIQYF,TGTGCCAGCAGTGCCCCGGGACATCCTATTCCAGACATTCAGTACTTC,NA,TRBJ2-4,few,TRBV28
CASSQDGGLSGNTIYF,TGTGCCAGCAGCCAAGATGGGGGGCTCTCTGGAAACACCATATATTTT,NA,TRBJ1-3,NA,TRBV3-1
CAISKAGGAEKLFF,TGTGCCATCAGCAAGGCAGGGGGGGCTGAAAAACTGTTTTTT,TRBD1,TRBJ1-4,NA,TRBV10-3
CASSRTGGPRLLMNTEAFF,TGTGCCAGCAGTCGGACAGGGGGCCCTCGACTTCTGATGAACACTGAAGCTTTCTTT,TRBD1,TRBJ1-1,NA,TRBV27
CAISGGDFYNEQFF,TGTGCCATTTCCGGGGGGGATTTCTACAATGAGCAGTTCTTC,TRBD2,TRBJ2-1,NA,TRBV28
CASSFWAGDEKLFF,TGTGCCAGCAGTTTTTGGGCAGGGGATGAAAAACTGTTTTTT,NA,TRBJ1-4,few,TRBV12-3/TRBV12-4
CSARGRPNQPQHF,TGCAGTGCTAGGGGCAGGCCCAATCAGCCCCAGCATTTT,NA,TRBJ1-5,few,TRBV20-1
CASSVGHGGGPDGANVLTF,TGTGCCAGCAGCGTAGGACATGGGGGAGGGCCAGACGGGGCCAACGTCCTGACTTTC,TRBD2,TRBJ2-6,few,TRBV9
CASSFGSGRETQYF,TGTGCCAGCAGTTTTGGTAGCGGGAGAGAGACCCAGTACTTC,TRBD2,TRBJ2-5,many,TRBV12-3/TRBV12-4
CASRVGGNPNTEAFF,TGCGCCAGCAGAGTTGGTGGCAACCCGAACACTGAAGCTTTCTTT,NA,TRBJ1-1,few,TRBV5-1
CSASRSPGTNEKLFF,TGCAGTGCTAGTCGCAGCCCCGGCACTAATGAAAAACTGTTTTTT,NA,TRBJ1-4,NA,TRBV20-1
CASSQDHGLAQLNIQYF,TGTGCCAGCAGCCAAGATCACGGACTAGCGCAACTAAACATTCAGTACTTC,TRBD2,TRBJ2-4,NA,TRBV4-2
CSVETAGNIQYF,TGCAGCGTTGAAACAGCTGGAAACATTCAGTACTTC,NA,TRBJ2-4,many,TRBV29-1
CASSPDRPQETQYF,TGTGCCAGCAGCCCCGACAGACCCCAAGAGACCCAGTACTTC,NA,TRBJ2-5,NA,TRBV5-5
CASSFPPVGNEQFF,TGTGCCAGCAGTTTCCCCCCTGTGGGCAATGAGCAGTTCTTC,NA,TRBJ2-1,NA,TRBV27
CASGGVAPDTQYF,TGTGCCAGTGGAGGGGTAGCTCCAGATACGCAGTATTTT,NA,TRBJ2-3,NA,TRBV24-1
CASSQRTSASETQYF,TGCGCCAGCAGCCAGAGGACTAGCGCCTCGGAGACCCAGTACTTC,TRBD2,TRBJ2-5,few,TRBV4-1
CASSSQGETYNEQFF,TGTGCCAGCAGCTCTCAGGGGGAAACCTACAATGAGCAGTTCTTC,TRBD1,TRBJ2-1,NA,TRBV5-4
CASSGRALAGWYF,TGTGCCAGCAGTGGTAGGGCTTTGGCGGGGTGGTACTTC,NA,TRBJ2-7,few,TRBV25-1
CASSESGRGPYSNQPQHF,TGTGCCAGCAGTGAATCGGGCAGGGGACCCTATAGCAATCAGCCCCAGCATTTT,NA,TRBJ1-5,NA,TRBV6-1
CSVALAGGTEAFF,TGCAGCGTTGCCCTGGCAGGGGGCACTGAAGCTTTCTTT,TRBD1,TRBJ1-1,few,TRBV29-1
CSARDRVNQETQYF,TGCAGTGCTAGAGATCGCGTGAACCAAGAGACCCAGTACTTC,NA,TRBJ2-5,few,TRBV20-1
CASSQEGLAGYRVHTQYF,TGTGCCAGCAGCCAAGAGGGACTAGCGGGCTACCGGGTACATACGCAGTATTTT,TRBD2,TRBJ2-3,many,TRBV3-1
CASSLGARGPTDTQYF,TGTGCCAGCAGTTTAGGTGCCAGGGGGCCAACAGATACGCAGTATTTT,TRBD1,TRBJ2-3,few,TRBV12-3/TRBV12-4
CASSVGTRQETQYF,TGTGCCAGCAGCGTCGGGACCAGACAAGAGACCCAGTACTTC,NA,TRBJ2-5,NA,TRBV9
CASSSQGGRTNEKLFF,TGTGCCAGCAGTTCCCAAGGGGGGAGGACTAATGAAAAACTGTTTTTT,NA,TRBJ1-4,few,TRBV6-6
CSASPTSVYNEQFF,TGCAGTGCTAGTCCGACTAGCGTATACAATGAGCAGTTCTTC,TRBD2,TRBJ2-1,NA,TRBV20-1
CSARDPRLINQPQHF,TGCAGTGCTAGAGACCCCAGACTAATCAATCAGCCCCAGCATTTT,NA,TRBJ1-5,NA,TRBV20-1
CSARDPGQGHEQYF,TGCAGTGCTAGAGATCCTGGACAGGGCCACGAGCAGTACTTC,TRBD1,TRBJ2-7,NA,TRBV20-1
CSVEDGTGGTGELFF,TGCAGCGTTGAAGATGGGACAGGGGGCACCGGGGAGCTGTTTTTT,TRBD1,TRBJ2-2,NA,TRBV29-1
CSARIHRVTEAFF,TGCAGTGCTAGGATTCACAGGGTCACTGAAGCTTTCTTT,NA,TRBJ1-1,NA,TRBV20-1
CSSEDQPGDEQFF,TGCAGTTCCGAGGACCAGCCAGGGGATGAGCAGTTCTTC,NA,TRBJ2-1,NA,TRBV20-1
CSVEGSRKENYGYTF,TGCAGCGTTGAGGGCAGTAGAAAAGAAAACTATGGCTACACCTTC,NA,TRBJ1-2,NA,TRBV29-1
CASSRREGNEAFF,TGTGCCAGCAGTCGAAGGGAAGGAAATGAAGCTTTCTTT,NA,TRBJ1-1,NA,TRBV27
CASSQAGLAGSYEQYF,TGCGCCAGCAGCCAAGCGGGACTAGCGGGTAGTTACGAGCAGTACTTC,TRBD2,TRBJ2-7,NA,TRBV4-1